Following are 13 T cell receptor beta chains from one sample sequenced in a study of siplizumab effects on memory and regulatory T cells. Libraries were prepared by immunoSEQ multiplex PCR; TCRdb keeps only in-frame clonotypes and omits some of them. The table lists roughly 56,000 clones, 85% to 95% of them singletons. Sequencing was performed on CD8+ T cells sorted from blood. These receptor sequences come from a human donor in good health.

The chain links TRBV2 to TRBJ2-7; D ambiguous. CDR3 size: 13 residues. CDR1 is SNHLY, CDR2 FYNNEI, per germline. V lost 1 base, J lost 0 bases, and 4 bases lay in between. The CDR3 here is CASSEGPSYEQYF. In DNA form, the CDR3 reads TGTGCCAGCAGTGAAGGGCCCTCCTACGAGCAGTACTTC.

The J gene is TRBJ1-4, the V gene TRBV5-1; no clear D gene. The CDR3 runs to 15 residues. V lost 4 bases, J lost 3 bases, and 13 bases lay in between. Germline values: CDR1 SGHRS, CDR2 YFSETQ. CDR3 DNA sequence: TGCGCCAGCAGCCCTATCCTTGGGGCTAATGAAAAACTGTTTTTT. This encodes CASSPILGANEKLFF.

This chain uses TRBV19 with TRBJ1-4; possible D gene TRBD1, 6 bases. The CDR3 runs to 14 residues. The germline V gene encodes CDR1 LNHDA and CDR2 SQIVND (reference sequence). Trimming removed 8 bases from V and 2 bases from J, with 12 bases in between. CDR3 protein: CASAGTGTNEKLFF. CDR3 coding DNA: TGTGCCAGTGCAGGAACAGGGACTAATGAAAAACTGTTTTTT.

The chain carries TRBV4-1 and TRBJ1-2; weak D call: TRBD1 (5 bases). CDR3 length: 13 residues. Per the germline V gene, CDR1 is MGHRA and CDR2 is YSYEKL. Trimming stripped 0 bases from V and 7 bases from J, with 9 bases between. CDR3 sequence (DNA): TGCGCCAGCAGCCAAGAATCAGGGTTTGGCTACACCTTC. Protein sequence: CASSQESGFGYTF.

The sample holds a few counts of this clone. One end of the junction does not line up with germline, which may come from a read error. The chain combines TRBV5-4 with TRBJ1-1, with D possibly TRBD1 on 5 matching bases. Germline V lookup: CDR1 SGHNT, CDR2 YYREEE (reference sequence). This CDR3 has 13 residues. CDR3 DNA sequence: TGTGCCAGCAGCTTGGAGGCGGACACTCAAGCTTTCTTT. Encoded protein: CASSLEADTQAFF.

The rearrangement uses TRBV7-8 and TRBJ1-1, with D unclear. Germline CDR1 and CDR2: SGHVS and FQNEAQ. The CDR3 extends over 13 amino acids. V shed 0 bases and J shed 7 bases, with 9 bases lying between them. The CDR3 nucleotides read TGTGCCAGCAGCTTAGCGGTTGAGGGTGAAGCTTTCTTT. Protein: CASSLAVEGEAFF. Supplemented by reference TRBV7-8 and TRBJ1-1, the full variable domain reads GAGVSQSPRYKVAKRGQDVALRCDPISGHVSLFWYQQALGQGPEFLTYFQNEAQLDKSGLPSDRFFAERPEGSVSTLKIQRTQQEDSAVYLCASSLAVEGEAFFGQGTRLTVV.

The chain couples TRBV13 to TRBJ1-1, with D possibly being TRBD1 (6 bases). The CDR3 sequence is 13 residues long. The V and J ends lost 4 bases and 1 base respectively, with 7 bases between them. CDR1 PRHDT and CDR2 FYEKMQ come from the germline V gene (reference sequence). The CDR3 DNA follows: TGTGCCAGCAGCTCGGACAGGAACACTGAAGCTTTCTTT. It is translated as CASSSDRNTEAFF.

This clone came up once. The chain recombines TRBV27 with TRBJ2-7; D is possibly TRBD1 or TRBD2 (5 bases each). The V and J ends lost 6 bases and 3 bases respectively, with 21 bases between them. CDR3 length equals 16 residues. Per germline, CDR1 MNHEY and CDR2 SMNVEV (reference sequence). For the CDR3, the DNA is TGTGCCAGCAGGGGACGGTTTTTAGGGGAGAACTACGAGCAGTACTTC. Protein sequence: CASRGRFLGENYEQYF.

The J gene is TRBJ2-2, the V gene TRBV2, with 9 bases matching TRBD2. CDR1 SNHLY and CDR2 FYNNEI come from the germline V gene. This CDR3 is built from 15 residues. Germline trimming cut 3 bases from V and 8 bases from J; bases unmatched to any gene: 7. The CDR3, as DNA: TGTGCCAGCAGTGAGTTGCGGGAGGGCCCTGGGGAGCTGTTTTTT. Its protein is CASSELREGPGELFF.

The chain recombines TRBV29-1 with TRBJ2-7; 9 nucleotides line up with TRBD2. The J segment lost 6 bases and the V segment lost 4 bases, leaving 4 bases of the junction unmatched. Germline loops: CDR1 SQVTM, CDR2 ANQGSEA. The length of the CDR3 is 12 residues. DNA of the CDR3: TGCAGCGTTGCGGGACTAGCACCCGAGCAGTACTTC. This encodes CSVAGLAPEQYF.

The V gene is TRBV5-8, the J gene TRBJ2-1; tentative D call: TRBD2 (5 bases). Germline V gives CDR1 SGHTS, CDR2 YDEGEE. The CDR3 has 15 residues. Trimming pared 0 bases from V and 6 bases from J, leaving 13 bases between. The CDR3 DNA sequence: TGTGCCAGCAGCTTGGGGGCGGGTGTCGGCAATGAGCAGTTCTTC. This gives the protein CASSLGAGVGNEQFF.

This clone has a single count. DNA of the CDR3: TGCGCCAGCAGCCAAGACGGGACAGGGGTAGGAAAACTGTTTTTT. It codes for CASSQDGTGVGKLFF. The rearrangement joins TRBV4-1 to TRBJ1-4, with TRBD1 matching 10 bases. The CDR3 totals 15 residues. Germline lookup yields CDR1 MGHRA and CDR2 YSYEKL. Germline trimming cut 0 bases from V and 10 bases from J; bases unmatched to any gene: 5.

V and J are TRBV13 and TRBJ1-5; D might be TRBD1 (6 bases). With 4 bases removed from V and 7 bases from J, the gap between germline ends came to 11 bases. This CDR3 region has 13 residues. Germline-derived CDR1 and CDR2 are PRHDT and FYEKMQ (reference sequence). Here the CDR3 DNA reads TGTGCCAGCAGCTCGACAGGTCGCCAGCCCCAGCATTTT. Its translation is CASSSTGRQPQHF.